Listed below are T cell receptor beta chains from one sample, sequenced in a study of shared clonotypes between healthy human individuals. The method was immunoSEQ multiplex PCR; TCRdb's version includes in-frame clones alone and lacks a portion of them. The data show roughly 480,000 clones, roughly 85% seen once. Specimen: PBMCs. These receptors all stem from a woman aged 40 to 50 in good health. Some clones in this sample may be carry-over from other donors' samples. The CDR3 runs from the conserved cysteine through the conserved F or W. A D gene is named only where the DNA matches it firmly. Clone size is stated in some rows and not others, as once, few, many or a class when expanded.

cdr3_aa cdr3_nt clone_size d_call cdr3_length j_call v_call
CASTGGGNEQYF TGTGCCAGCACCGGGGGGGGAAACGAGCAGTACTTC - TRBD2 12 TRBJ2-7 TRBV6-6
CASNVGQGRTEAFF TGTGCCAGCAATGTGGGACAGGGAAGGACTGAAGCTTTCTTT - TRBD1 14 TRBJ1-1 TRBV2
CASSWVPGPQAEQYF TGTGCCAGCAGCTGGGTCCCGGGCCCCCAGGCCGAGCAGTACTTC - - 15 TRBJ2-7 TRBV5-4
CASSFGSSYEQYF TGTGCCAGCAGTTTCGGGTCCTCCTACGAGCAGTACTTC - - 13 TRBJ2-7 TRBV28
CASSLVTNGNTIYF TGTGCCAGCAGTTTAGTCACAAATGGAAACACCATATATTTT - - 14 TRBJ1-3 TRBV28
CASSQPWTSGRGTNEQYF TGCGCCAGCAGTCAACCCTGGACTAGCGGGAGAGGGACCAACGAGCAGTACTTC once TRBD2 18 TRBJ2-7 TRBV5-1
CASSQNRQGGGYTF TGTGCCAGCAGTCAGAATCGACAGGGGGGTGGCTACACCTTC - TRBD1 14 TRBJ1-2 TRBV2
CASSAGTGLYNEQFF TGTGCCAGCAGTGCCGGGACAGGGTTATACAATGAGCAGTTCTTC - TRBD1 15 TRBJ2-1 TRBV6-1
CASSLRTGGPNTEAFF TGTGCCAGCAGCTTAAGGACAGGGGGCCCGAACACTGAAGCTTTCTTT few TRBD1 16 TRBJ1-1 TRBV7-9
CASSVPDRGYGYTF TGTGCCAGCAGCGTACCGGACCGGGGCTATGGCTACACCTTC few - 14 TRBJ1-2 TRBV5-4
CASSYGTSGTRHEQYF TGTGCCAGCAGCTACGGGACTAGCGGGACCCGCCACGAGCAGTACTTC - TRBD2 16 TRBJ2-7 TRBV7-9
CAWSPTGLQGTPLHF TGTGCCTGGAGTCCCACCGGCCTACAGGGTACACCCCTCCACTTT - - 15 TRBJ1-6 TRBV30
CSVALGTSQETQYF TGCAGCGTTGCCCTTGGGACGTCACAAGAGACCCAGTACTTC once - 14 TRBJ2-5 TRBV29-1
CATSRDQGLAKNIQYF TGTGCCACCAGCAGAGACCAGGGGTTAGCCAAAAACATTCAGTACTTC - - 16 TRBJ2-4 TRBV15
CASSLAGGEETQYF TGTGCCAGCAGCCTAGCGGGAGGGGAAGAGACCCAGTACTTC - TRBD2 14 TRBJ2-5 TRBV6-5
CASSLVPEAYNEQFF TGTGCCAGCAGCTTAGTTCCAGAGGCCTACAATGAGCAGTTCTTC many - 15 TRBJ2-1 TRBV7-7
CAITPTVGTEAFF TGTGCCATCACCCCAACAGTGGGCACTGAAGCTTTCTTT - - 13 TRBJ1-1 TRBV10-3
CASSYGRYEQYF TGTGCCAGCAGTTACGGGCGATACGAGCAGTACTTC - - 12 TRBJ2-7 TRBV6-6
CSADRNSPLHF TGCAGTGCTGACAGAAATTCACCCCTCCACTTT - - 11 TRBJ1-6 TRBV20-1
CSVEGDVTEAFF TGCAGCGTTGAGGGGGATGTCACTGAAGCTTTCTTT once - 12 TRBJ1-1 TRBV29-1
CASSAIRSEQYF TGTGCCAGCAGTGCTATCAGGTCAGAGCAGTACTTC - - 12 TRBJ2-7 TRBV2
CASSQEDNRVGDTQYF TGCGCCAGCAGCCAAGAGGACAACAGGGTCGGGGATACGCAGTATTTT - - 16 TRBJ2-3 TRBV4-3
CASSPRTSGGVIGQFF TGTGCCAGCAGTCCCCGGACTAGCGGGGGGGTTATTGGGCAGTTCTTC - TRBD2 16 TRBJ2-1 TRBV28
CASSPLGRLAREQYF TGTGCCAGCAGCCCCCTAGGAAGGCTAGCCCGCGAGCAGTACTTC - - 15 TRBJ2-7 TRBV7-2
CASRTQGAAKNIQYF TGTGCCAGCAGAACACAGGGGGCGGCCAAAAACATTCAGTACTTC - TRBD1 15 TRBJ2-4 TRBV28
CASRGLDRGSGYTF TGTGCCAGCAGGGGCTTGGACAGGGGGAGCGGCTACACCTTC - TRBD1 14 TRBJ1-2 TRBV7-9
CASSLGVHQPQHF TGTGCCAGCAGCTTGGGGGTACATCAGCCCCAGCATTTT - - 13 TRBJ1-5 TRBV5-5
CASSQEQGLTYGYTF TGCGCCAGCAGCCAAGAACAGGGCTTAACCTATGGCTACACCTTC - - 15 TRBJ1-2 TRBV4-1
CASSPETGTSGSRLF TGTGCCAGCTCACCAGAGACCGGGACTAGCGGGAGTAGACTCTTC once TRBD2 15 TRBJ2-1 TRBV18
CAWSLSGSGWEQYF TGTGCCTGGAGTCTTAGCGGGAGTGGATGGGAGCAGTACTTC - TRBD2 14 TRBJ2-7 TRBV30
CASSLVIPNEQFF TGTGCCAGCAGCTTAGTAATCCCCAATGAGCAGTTCTTC few - 13 TRBJ2-1 TRBV11-2
CASSFSAGSSYEQYF TGTGCCAGCAGTTTTTCCGCGGGGAGCTCCTACGAGCAGTACTTC once - 15 TRBJ2-7 TRBV28
CASSLVLADNEQFF TGTGCCAGCAGCTTAGTACTAGCGGACAATGAGCAGTTCTTC - TRBD2 14 TRBJ2-1 TRBV7-9
CAWSVGQNYGYTF TGTGCCTGGAGTGTAGGGCAGAACTATGGCTACACCTTC - - 13 TRBJ1-2 TRBV30
CASKGATTDTQYF TGTGCCAGTAAAGGAGCGACCACAGATACGCAGTATTTT - - 13 TRBJ2-3 TRBV28
CASRTSGSYEQYF TGTGCCTCCCGGACTAGCGGGAGTTACGAGCAGTACTTC once TRBD2 13 TRBJ2-7 TRBV28
CASSPGQANTGELFF TGTGCCAGCTCACCGGGGCAGGCGAACACCGGGGAGCTGTTTTTT - - 15 TRBJ2-2 TRBV18
CASSLSGIRNTGELFF TGTGCCAGCAGCCTAAGCGGGATTCGGAACACCGGGGAGCTGTTTTTT - TRBD2 16 TRBJ2-2 TRBV9
CASSSTEATNEKLFF TGTGCCAGCAGTTCAACAGAAGCAACTAATGAAAAACTGTTTTTT - - 15 TRBJ1-4 TRBV2
CASSASQGRAYNSPLHF TGTGCCAGCAGCGCCTCACAGGGGCGGGCCTATAATTCACCCCTCCACTTT - TRBD1 17 TRBJ1-6 TRBV9